One sample yielded the 17 T cell receptor beta chains listed below, sequenced in a study of blood T cell repertoires in COVID-19. The data were produced by immunoSEQ multiplex PCR, yet TCRdb's version contains in-frame clones alone and is incomplete. The data contain over 150,000 clones, roughly four fifths of them singletons. Sequenced input: PBMCs or T cells enriched from blood (not recorded which). Every receptor here comes from a man in his forties who had recovered from COVID-19.

The chain couples TRBV2 to TRBJ2-5; D not resolved. The germline V and J ends were trimmed by 9 bases and 5 bases, with 10 bases remaining between them. The germline V gene encodes CDR1 SNHLY and CDR2 FYNNEI. The CDR3 contains 11 residues. For the CDR3, the DNA is TGTGCCAGTGGTCTCGGGGAGACCCAGTACTTC. As protein: CASGLGETQYF.

This chain links TRBV4-3 with TRBJ2-5, with 7 nucleotides matching TRBD2. In germline, CDR1 is LGHNA, CDR2 YSLEER. J was trimmed by 5 bases and V by 1 base; bases with no gene match: 16. The CDR3 has 18 residues. In nucleotides, the CDR3 is TGCGCCAGCAGCCAAGCTGCCCCTCCGGGAGGCTTTACGGAGACCCAGTACTTC. This translates into CASSQAAPPGGFTETQYF.

V is TRBV5-1 and J is TRBJ2-7; 9 positions match TRBD1. Per the germline V gene, CDR1 is SGHRS and CDR2 is YFSETQ. J gave up 3 bases and V 2 bases, and 6 bases lay outside the gene matches. The CDR3 length is 15 residues. The CDR3 reads CASSLAGTGFYEQYF. The CDR3 DNA is TGCGCCAGCAGCTTAGCCGGGACAGGGTTCTACGAGCAGTACTTC.

The chain has TRBV28 and TRBJ2-3, with 8 positions matching TRBD2. CDR3 length: 16 residues. Germline lookup yields CDR1 MDHEN and CDR2 SYDVKM. The junction had 6 bases not matched to a gene; V was cut back by 3 bases and J by 1 base. DNA for the CDR3: TGTGCCAGCAGTTTGGGGGCGGGAGGAGGCACAGATACGCAGTATTTT. This sequence encodes CASSLGAGGGTDTQYF.

V gene TRBV7-2 combines with J gene TRBJ2-3; 8 bases match TRBD1. CDR1 is SGHTA, CDR2 FQGNSA, per germline. J lost 5 bases, V lost 4 bases, and 14 bases had no gene match. The CDR3 is 17 amino acids. CDR3 sequence reads: CASSWGRGTGTKDTQYF. Written as DNA, the CDR3 is TGTGCCAGCAGCTGGGGACGAGGGACAGGCACGAAAGATACGCAGTATTTT.

This chain uses TRBV6-5 with TRBJ1-5, with unresolved D. Looked up from germline, CDR1 is MNHEY and CDR2 is SVGAGI. V dropped 2 bases and J dropped 13 bases, with 9 bases sitting between them. The CDR3 consists of 11 residues. CDR3 sequence: CASSYHGVQHF. The CDR3 DNA follows: TGTGCCAGCAGTTACCACGGGGTACAGCATTTT.

This chain uses TRBV5-1 with TRBJ1-2; perhaps TRBD1 as D (6 bases). The V end was cut by 0 bases, the J end by 5 bases, with 14 bases between. The CDR3 has 15 amino acids. Looked up from germline, CDR1 is SGHRS and CDR2 is YFSETQ. CDR3 sequence: CASSLARTVLYGYTF. CDR3 coding DNA: TGCGCCAGCAGCTTGGCCCGGACAGTCCTATATGGCTACACCTTC.

This clone occurred once. The rearrangement uses TRBV18 and TRBJ1-1, with D maybe TRBD1 (5 bases). Germline values: CDR1 KGHSH, CDR2 LQKENI. The V gene lost 6 bases and the J gene lost 1 base, with 15 bases spanning the gap. This CDR3 contains 15 residues. CDR3: CASSEGWTQNTEAFF. The CDR3 region has the DNA TGTGCCAGCTCTGAAGGATGGACACAGAACACTGAAGCTTTCTTT.

The rearrangement uses TRBV10-3 and TRBJ2-3; D is possibly TRBD2 (5 bases). V gave up 5 bases and J gave up 3 bases, with 15 bases separating them. This CDR3 has 15 residues. Looked up from germline, CDR1 is ENHRY and CDR2 is SYGVKD. The CDR3 reads CAISTAGGGTDTQYF. The CDR3 nucleotides are TGTGCCATCAGTACCGCAGGAGGTGGGACAGATACGCAGTATTTT.

This clone came up once. V is TRBV5-1 and J is TRBJ2-2, with a weak D call TRBD2 (6 bases). The CDR3 is 16 amino acids. Trimming left V 0 bases short and J 3 bases short, with 12 bases between. The germline V gene encodes CDR1 SGHRS and CDR2 YFSETQ. The CDR3 DNA sequence: TGCGCCAGCAGCTTGGGGCTAGCGCGGCACACCGGGGAGCTGTTTTTT. This codes for CASSLGLARHTGELFF.

The chain has TRBV6-5 and TRBJ2-5; 7 bases are a match to TRBD1. This CDR3 has 14 residues. The trim removed 6 bases at V and 4 bases at J, leaving 8 bases unmatched. The germline V gene has CDR1 MNHEY and CDR2 SVGAGI. In DNA, the CDR3 is TGTGCCAGCAGACTAGACAGGGTGATAGAGACCCAGTACTTC. As protein: CASRLDRVIETQYF.

CDR3 coding DNA: TGTGCCAGCAGCTTGAGGTCAGGGCATCGGTACGAGCAGTACTTC. Translating gives CASSLRSGHRYEQYF. This chain connects TRBV5-6 to TRBJ2-7; possibly TRBD1 for D (5 bases). CDR1 is SGHDT and CDR2 is YYEEEE in the germline V gene. The CDR3 length is 15 residues. The V end lost 1 base, the J end lost 4 bases, and 15 bases lay between the germline ends.

This clone was detected once. V gene TRBV6-4 combines with J gene TRBJ2-3, with 10 bases identical to TRBD2. This CDR3 contains 16 residues. Germline values: CDR1 MRHNA, CDR2 SNTAGT. J lost 5 bases, V lost 4 bases, and 9 bases had no gene match. The CDR3 here is CASSVRSGRKKDTQYF. In nucleotides, the CDR3 is TGTGCCAGCAGTGTCCGTAGCGGGAGGAAGAAAGATACGCAGTATTTT.

V usage is TRBV4-3 and J usage is TRBJ1-1, with 8 nucleotides matching TRBD1. The CDR3 length is 13 residues. The V and J ends lost 4 bases and 4 bases, in that order; junction bases with no gene match: 2. Germline CDR1 reads LGHNA; CDR2 reads YSLEER. The CDR3 is CASSLGQGTEAFF. CDR3 DNA: TGCGCCAGCAGCCTCGGACAGGGCACTGAAGCTTTCTTT.

This clone was observed once. The V call is TRBV10-1, the J call TRBJ2-7; 10 positions match TRBD2. Trimming removed 0 bases from V and 7 bases from J; junction bases left unmatched: 9. The germline V gene has CDR1 WNHNN and CDR2 SYGVQD (reference sequence). CDR3 size: 16 residues. The CDR3 sequence is CASSESSTSGTQEQYF. CDR3 DNA sequence: TGCGCCAGCAGTGAGTCTAGTACTAGCGGGACTCAAGAGCAGTACTTC.

This clone was counted between two and nine times. The chain is built from TRBV2 and TRBJ1-4, with D tentatively TRBD1 (5 bases). Germline assignment: CDR1 SNHLY and CDR2 FYNNEI. The germline V and J ends were trimmed by 8 bases and 5 bases, with 15 bases remaining between them. The CDR3 extends over 14 amino acids. The CDR3, as DNA: TGTGCCAGCTCCCGGTTGACAGTGAATGAAAAACTGTTTTTT. It yields the protein CASSRLTVNEKLFF.

J is TRBJ2-7 and V is TRBV19; the match to TRBD2 covers 8 bases. The CDR3 loop spans 15 amino acids. The V segment lost 6 bases and the J segment 3 bases; nucleotides outside the gene matches: 10. CDR1 LNHDA and CDR2 SQIVND come from the germline V gene (reference sequence). In nucleotides, the CDR3 is TGTGCCAGTAGGAGAGCGGGAGAGCATCGCTACGAGCAGTACGTC. It translates to CASRRAGEHRYEQYV.